These 3 T cell receptor beta chains came from one sample sequenced in a study of T-cell memory formation after mild COVID-19. TCRdb used MiXCR to reprocess the 5' RACE reads, holding one entry per CDR3 protein. The data contain 470,000 or so distinct CDR3 sequences, approximately 23% of them singletons. Sequencing was performed on PBMCs or a T cell subset sorted from them (not recorded which). The origin of the receptors is an adult woman who had mild COVID-19 (a few samples of this study predate the infection). Cell type and time point are not known.

The rearrangement links TRBV9 to TRBJ2-7, with 10 bases matching TRBD1. Trimming took 4 bases from V and 5 from J; bases not matched to a gene: 9. Germline lookup yields CDR1 SGDLS and CDR2 YYNGEE. The CDR3 contains 15 residues. Written as DNA, the CDR3 is TGTGCCAGCAGCAGATCCGGGACAGGGGCCGACGAGCAGTACTTC. Amino acid sequence: CASSRSGTGADEQYF.

V is TRBV24-1 and J is TRBJ2-5, with a tentative D call TRBD1 (6 bases). Germline CDR1 KGHDR, CDR2 SFDVKD. The V and J ends lost 3 bases and 7 bases respectively, with 17 bases between them. This CDR3 has 15 amino acids. Written as DNA, the CDR3 is TGTGCCACCAGTGATCCGGGACACCCCGTCGGGACCCAGTACTTC. Its translation is CATSDPGHPVGTQYF.

V usage is TRBV7-2 and J usage is TRBJ1-5, with 8 bases lining up with TRBD1. The CDR3 is made up of 15 amino acids. With V trimmed by 5 bases and J by 3 bases, 6 bases remained unmatched. Looked up from germline, CDR1 is SGHTA and CDR2 is FQGNSA. The CDR3 spells CASSLDRAYNQPQHF. The CDR3, as DNA: TGTGCCAGCAGCCTGGACAGGGCTTACAATCAGCCCCAGCATTTT.